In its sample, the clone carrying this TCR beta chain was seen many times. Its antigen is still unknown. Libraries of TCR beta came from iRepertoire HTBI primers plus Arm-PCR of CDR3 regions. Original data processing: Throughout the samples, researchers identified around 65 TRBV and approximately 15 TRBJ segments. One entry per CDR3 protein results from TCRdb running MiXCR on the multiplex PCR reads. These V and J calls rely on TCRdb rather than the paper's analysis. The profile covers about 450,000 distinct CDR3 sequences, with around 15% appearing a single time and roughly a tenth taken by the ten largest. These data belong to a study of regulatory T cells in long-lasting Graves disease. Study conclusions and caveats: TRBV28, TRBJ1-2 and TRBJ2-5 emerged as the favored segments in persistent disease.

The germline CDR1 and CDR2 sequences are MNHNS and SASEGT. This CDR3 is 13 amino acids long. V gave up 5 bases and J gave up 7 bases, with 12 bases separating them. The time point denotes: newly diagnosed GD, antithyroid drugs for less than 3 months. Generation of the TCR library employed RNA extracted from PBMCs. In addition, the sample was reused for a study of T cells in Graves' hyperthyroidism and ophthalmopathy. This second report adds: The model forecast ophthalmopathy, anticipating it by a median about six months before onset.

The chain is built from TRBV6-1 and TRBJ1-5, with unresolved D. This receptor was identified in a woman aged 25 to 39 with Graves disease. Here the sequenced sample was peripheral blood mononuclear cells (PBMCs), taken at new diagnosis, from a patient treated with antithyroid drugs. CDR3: CASSNGPGQPQHF. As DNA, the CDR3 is TGTGCCAGCAGTAACGGCCCCGGCCAGCCCCAGCATTTT.